These T cell receptor beta chains were read from a single sample in a study of shared clonotypes between healthy human individuals. Profiled with immunoSEQ multiplex PCR; TCRdb holds only in-frame clones, not every one. The sample has some 1.4 million clones, around 97% seen once. Sequencing was carried out using naive CD4+ T cells sorted from blood. These receptors all come from a man younger than 45 in good health. The CDR3 runs from the conserved cysteine through the conserved F or W. Fields, in order: clone size, CDR3 length, V gene, D gene, J gene, CDR3 protein, CDR3 DNA. D genes are given only for firm matches. The size entry is marked missing in some rows and otherwise reads once, few, many or a size class.

size: .; length: 12; V: TRBV30; D: .; J: TRBJ1-3; CDR3: CAWKSVGNTIYF; DNA: TGTGCCTGGAAATCAGTCGGAAACACCATATATTTT
size: .; length: 16; V: TRBV10-2; D: TRBD2; J: TRBJ2-1; CDR3: CASADFAGGTGNEQFF; DNA: TGCGCCAGCGCGGACTTCGCGGGAGGGACGGGGAATGAGCAGTTCTTC
size: .; length: 16; V: TRBV11-2; D: .; J: TRBJ2-2; CDR3: CASRGIGGSNTGELFF; DNA: TGTGCCAGCAGGGGAATCGGCGGGTCGAACACCGGGGAGCTGTTTTTT
size: .; length: 18; V: TRBV7-8; D: TRBD2; J: TRBJ2-7; CDR3: CASSLTQDSGRAAFEQYF; DNA: TGTGCCAGCAGCTTAACGCAAGATAGCGGGAGGGCCGCGTTCGAGCAGTACTTC
size: .; length: 19; V: TRBV7-6; D: TRBD2; J: TRBJ2-7; CDR3: CASSLPTSAGGKSSYEQYF; DNA: TGTGCCAGCAGCTTACCGACCTCAGCGGGAGGTAAATCTTCCTACGAGCAGTACTTC
size: .; length: 16; V: TRBV5-4; D: TRBD2; J: TRBJ2-3; CDR3: CASSLEGTRGPDTQYF; DNA: TGTGCCAGCAGCTTGGAGGGGACTAGGGGCCCAGATACGCAGTATTTT
size: .; length: 16; V: TRBV21-1; D: .; J: TRBJ1-5; CDR3: CASSNQTVGLHQPQHF; DNA: TGTGCCAGCAGCAACCAGACGGTGGGACTCCATCAGCCCCAGCATTTT
size: .; length: 15; V: TRBV19; D: TRBD1; J: TRBJ1-1; CDR3: CASSPPQGWSTEAFF; DNA: TGTGCCAGTAGTCCTCCACAGGGGTGGTCCACTGAAGCTTTCTTT
size: .; length: 17; V: TRBV18; D: .; J: TRBJ1-6; CDR3: CASSAVAPSSYNSPLHF; DNA: TGTGCCAGCTCCGCGGTGGCGCCAAGCTCCTATAATTCACCCCTCCACTTT
size: .; length: 15; V: TRBV5-5; D: TRBD1; J: TRBJ2-7; CDR3: CASSLVGQGFYEQYF; DNA: TGTGCCAGCAGCTTAGTTGGACAGGGGTTTTACGAGCAGTACTTC
size: .; length: 12; V: TRBV19; D: .; J: TRBJ2-2; CDR3: CASSPHDWELFF; DNA: TGTGCCAGTAGTCCCCACGACTGGGAGCTGTTTTTT
size: .; length: 13; V: TRBV21-1; D: .; J: TRBJ2-7; CDR3: CATPYLCDYEQYF; DNA: .
size: .; length: 13; V: TRBV11-3; D: .; J: TRBJ2-2; CDR3: CASSFSNTGELFF; DNA: TGTGCCAGCAGCTTTTCGAACACCGGGGAGCTGTTTTTT
size: .; length: 13; V: TRBV19; D: .; J: TRBJ2-7; CDR3: CASRLTLLGEQYF; DNA: TGTGCCAGTAGACTGACCTTGCTGGGGGAGCAGTACTTC
size: few; length: 13; V: TRBV9; D: .; J: TRBJ2-2; CDR3: CASSVDVTGELFF; DNA: TGTGCCAGCAGCGTGGACGTCACCGGGGAGCTGTTTTTT
size: once; length: 16; V: TRBV5-1; D: .; J: TRBJ1-1; CDR3: CASSLEVSRGAAGAFF; DNA: TGCGCCAGCAGCTTGGAGGTGTCGCGGGGGGCCGCTGGAGCTTTCTTT
size: .; length: 15; V: TRBV19; D: TRBD2; J: TRBJ2-2; CDR3: CASSPYGRSTGELFF; DNA: TGTGCCAGTAGTCCCTACGGGAGGAGCACCGGGGAGCTGTTTTTT
size: once; length: 15; V: TRBV4-3; D: .; J: TRBJ2-7; CDR3: CASSRAEGLGYEQYF; DNA: TGCGCCAGCAGCCGGGCGGAGGGCCTCGGATACGAGCAGTACTTC
size: .; length: 19; V: TRBV28; D: TRBD2; J: TRBJ2-6; CDR3: CASSLFASGRGMGANVLTF; DNA: TGTGCCAGCAGTTTATTTGCTAGCGGGAGGGGGATGGGGGCCAACGTCCTGACTTTC
size: .; length: 15; V: TRBV5-1; D: .; J: TRBJ2-1; CDR3: CASSVTGGANNEQFF; DNA: TGCGCCAGCAGCGTGACTGGAGGGGCCAACAATGAGCAGTTCTTC
size: .; length: 15; V: TRBV19; D: TRBD1; J: TRBJ1-5; CDR3: CASTTTGRSNQPQHF; DNA: TGTGCCAGTACCACGACAGGGCGCAGCAATCAGCCCCAGCATTTT
size: .; length: 20; V: TRBV30; D: TRBD2; J: TRBJ2-1; CDR3: CAWSVTGRTSGRVLHGEQFF; DNA: TGTGCCTGGAGTGTAACGGGCCGGACTAGCGGGAGAGTCCTACATGGGGAGCAGTTCTTC
size: .; length: 15; V: TRBV5-1; D: TRBD1; J: TRBJ1-1; CDR3: CASSTHRGPLTEAFF; DNA: TGCGCCAGCAGTACCCACAGGGGGCCTCTCACTGAAGCTTTCTTT
size: .; length: 17; V: TRBV19; D: .; J: TRBJ2-3; CDR3: CASSFGWDTSSTDTQYF; DNA: TGTGCCAGTAGTTTTGGATGGGACACTTCTAGCACAGATACGCAGTATTTT
size: .; length: 14; V: TRBV11-2; D: TRBD2; J: TRBJ2-5; CDR3: CASSPAREAGTQYF; DNA: TGTGCCAGCAGCCCCGCGCGGGAGGCGGGGACCCAGTACTTC
size: .; length: 14; V: TRBV9; D: .; J: TRBJ2-3; CDR3: CASSVSSGWDTQYF; DNA: TGTGCCAGCAGCGTAAGTTCAGGTTGGGATACGCAGTATTTT
size: .; length: 13; V: TRBV4-3; D: .; J: TRBJ2-3; CDR3: CASSQEDTDTQYF; DNA: TGCGCCAGCAGCCAAGAGGACACAGATACGCAGTATTTT
size: .; length: 14; V: TRBV18; D: .; J: TRBJ1-2; CDR3: CASSPKPEGHGYTF; DNA: TGTGCCAGCTCCCCCAAGCCGGAGGGGCATGGCTACACCTTC
size: .; length: 15; V: TRBV21-1; D: .; J: TRBJ2-4; CDR3: CASSKDRVGKNIQYF; DNA: TGTGCCAGCAGCAAAGACAGGGTGGGCAAAAACATTCAGTACTTC
size: .; length: 15; V: TRBV11-2; D: TRBD1; J: TRBJ2-7; CDR3: CASNGRGTGDSEQYF; DNA: TGTGCCAGCAACGGGAGGGGGACAGGGGATAGCGAGCAGTACTTC
size: .; length: 13; V: TRBV6-1; D: .; J: TRBJ2-3; CDR3: CASSEARPDTQYF; DNA: TGTGCCAGCAGTGAAGCACGGCCAGATACGCAGTATTTT
size: .; length: 14; V: TRBV18; D: TRBD1; J: TRBJ1-2; CDR3: CASSPPRDRGGYTF; DNA: TGTGCCAGCTCACCCCCCCGCGACAGGGGAGGCTACACCTTC
size: once; length: 13; V: TRBV7-9; D: .; J: TRBJ1-2; CDR3: CASSRPPRFQNTF; DNA: TGTGCCAGCAGCCGTCCTCCCAGGTTCCAGAACACCTTC
size: .; length: 12; V: TRBV28; D: TRBD2; J: TRBJ2-3; CDR3: CASSGSTDTQYF; DNA: TGTGCCAGTAGCGGGAGTACAGATACGCAGTATTTT
size: .; length: 16; V: TRBV29-1; D: TRBD2; J: TRBJ2-1; CDR3: CSVDSGLAGAYNEQFF; DNA: TGCAGCGTTGATTCAGGACTAGCGGGCGCATACAATGAGCAGTTCTTC
size: once; length: 15; V: TRBV19; D: .; J: TRBJ1-5; CDR3: CASSMIPGLNQPQHF; DNA: TGTGCCAGTAGTATGATCCCGGGGCTCAATCAGCCCCAGCATTTT
size: .; length: 10; V: TRBV10-2; D: .; J: TRBJ2-3; CDR3: CASARDTQYF; DNA: TGCGCCAGCGCTAGAGATACGCAGTATTTT
size: .; length: 16; V: TRBV15; D: .; J: TRBJ2-3; CDR3: CATSREGRAATDTQYF; DNA: TGTGCCACCAGCAGAGAGGGCAGGGCGGCGACAGATACGCAGTATTTT
size: .; length: 15; V: TRBV7-8; D: .; J: TRBJ2-1; CDR3: CASSSRDPTYNEQFF; DNA: TGTGCCAGCAGCTCCCGGGACCCCACCTACAATGAGCAGTTCTTC
size: .; length: 13; V: TRBV7-9; D: .; J: TRBJ2-4; CDR3: CASSFGAKNIQYF; DNA: TGTGCCAGCAGCTTCGGTGCCAAAAACATTCAGTACTTC
size: .; length: 13; V: TRBV29-1; D: .; J: TRBJ1-1; CDR3: CSVDMVGNTEAFF; DNA: TGCAGCGTTGATATGGTGGGGAACACTGAAGCTTTCTTT
size: .; length: 13; V: TRBV5-6; D: .; J: TRBJ2-1; CDR3: CASSLYDSSGQFF; DNA: TGTGCCAGCAGCTTGTACGACAGTTCGGGGCAGTTCTTC
size: .; length: 17; V: TRBV5-1; D: .; J: TRBJ1-3; CDR3: CASSPAAGELTGNTIYF; DNA: TGCGCCAGCAGCCCGGCGGCGGGCGAGCTAACTGGAAACACCATATATTTT
size: .; length: 16; V: TRBV7-9; D: TRBD2; J: TRBJ2-1; CDR3: CASSFSSGSSYNEQFF; DNA: TGTGCCAGCAGCTTCTCTAGCGGAAGCTCCTACAATGAGCAGTTCTTC
size: .; length: 12; V: TRBV18; D: .; J: TRBJ1-5; CDR3: CASSRSNQPQHF; DNA: TGTGCCAGCTCACGAAGCAATCAGCCCCAGCATTTT
size: .; length: 13; V: TRBV10-2; D: .; J: TRBJ2-2; CDR3: CATKRRSPGELFF; DNA: TGCGCCACCAAGCGGAGAAGCCCCGGGGAGCTGTTTTTT
size: .; length: 17; V: TRBV5-8; D: TRBD2; J: TRBJ2-2; CDR3: CASSHLIGGENTGELFF; DNA: TGTGCCAGCAGCCACTTAATTGGGGGGGAGAACACCGGGGAGCTGTTTTTT
size: .; length: 17; V: TRBV7-8; D: TRBD2; J: TRBJ2-1; CDR3: CASRPSGRILSYNEQFF; DNA: TGTGCCAGCAGACCTAGCGGGAGGATACTTTCCTACAATGAGCAGTTCTTC
size: .; length: 15; V: TRBV5-8; D: .; J: TRBJ1-2; CDR3: CASSLGPVFNYGYTF; DNA: TGTGCCAGCAGCCTGGGACCTGTGTTCAACTATGGCTACACCTTC
size: .; length: 15; V: TRBV6-5; D: .; J: TRBJ1-2; CDR3: CASSFDLTGYYGYTF; DNA: TGTGCCAGCAGTTTCGACTTAACAGGGTACTATGGCTACACCTTC
size: .; length: 14; V: TRBV7-8; D: .; J: TRBJ2-7; CDR3: CASSLAGRYYVQYF; DNA: TGTGCCAGCAGCTTAGCGGGACGATATTACGTGCAGTACTTC
size: .; length: 13; V: TRBV7-8; D: .; J: TRBJ2-6; CDR3: CASRGFGANVLTF; DNA: TGTGCCAGCCGCGGCTTTGGGGCCAACGTCCTGACTTTC
size: .; length: 15; V: TRBV2; D: .; J: TRBJ2-1; CDR3: CASSEFNGPDAEQFF; DNA: TGTGCCAGCAGTGAGTTTAACGGGCCGGACGCTGAGCAGTTCTTC
size: .; length: 13; V: TRBV29-1; D: .; J: TRBJ1-1; CDR3: CSVEGRLNTEAFF; DNA: TGCAGCGTTGAAGGCAGGTTGAACACTGAAGCTTTCTTT
size: .; length: 14; V: TRBV11-3; D: TRBD1; J: TRBJ1-2; CDR3: CASSLGGQFYGYTF; DNA: TGTGCCAGCAGCTTAGGGGGACAGTTCTATGGCTACACCTTC